This entry lists 11 T cell receptor beta chains sequenced from one sample in a study of shared clonotypes between healthy human individuals. Only in-frame clones appear in the TCRdb table, and some are missing; sequencing was by immunoSEQ multiplex PCR. The sample lists about 2,500,000 clones; approximately 92% were seen once. Sequenced material: naive CD4+ T cells sorted from blood. Subset: CD45RA+ positively selected. The receptors come from a man aged 18 to 29 in good health.

A single count supports this clone. The chain joins TRBV10-1 to TRBJ2-3, with D perhaps TRBD2 (6 bases). The CDR3 is 16 residues long. Germline lookup yields CDR1 WNHNN and CDR2 SYGVQD (reference sequence). Deletions cut 0 bases from V and 5 bases from J, with 15 bases between. CDR3 amino acids: CASSESAGLKGDTQYF. Here the CDR3 DNA reads TGCGCCAGCAGTGAGTCGGCGGGGTTAAAGGGAGATACGCAGTATTTT.

This chain connects TRBV9 to TRBJ2-7; D is possibly TRBD2 (7 bases). CDR3 length equals 17 residues. The V end lost 0 bases, the J end lost 1 base, and 17 bases lay between the germline ends. Per the germline V gene, CDR1 is SGDLS and CDR2 is YYNGEE. CDR3 sequence (DNA): TGTGCCAGCAGCGTAGCCCTCGGGGGAGGGGGATCCTACGAGCAGTACTTC. It translates to CASSVALGGGGSYEQYF.

The rearrangement joins TRBV7-6 to TRBJ1-1; a weak D match, TRBD1 (5 bases). CDR1 and CDR2 (germline): SGHVS, FNYEAQ. This CDR3 is built from 14 residues. V was pared by 5 bases and J by 5 bases, with 15 bases between. The CDR3 DNA is TGTGCCAGCAGCGGCCCGGGGCTGGGGACTGAAGCTTTCTTT. It translates to CASSGPGLGTEAFF. The full variable domain, in which reference TRBV7-6 and TRBJ1-1 provide the parts outside the CDR3, is GAGVSQSPRYKVTKRGQDVALRCDPISGHVSLYWYRQALGQGPEFLTYFNYEAQQDKSGLPNDRFSAERPEGSISTLTIQRTEQRDSAMYRCASSGPGLGTEAFFGQGTRLTVV.

The chain carries TRBV18 and TRBJ2-7; D might be TRBD1 (6 bases). Between the trimmed V and J ends, which lost 6 bases and 1 base, there was a span of 16 bases. The CDR3 length is 15 residues. Germline V gene data show CDR1 as KGHSH and CDR2 as LQKENI. The CDR3 DNA sequence: TGTGCCAGCTCGCCCACCGGGACAACGTCCTACGAGCAGTACTTC. Encoded protein: CASSPTGTTSYEQYF.

This clone is a singleton in its sample. Other DNA sequences in this specimen translate into the identical CDR3. This rearrangement joins TRBV5-4 to TRBJ2-3; D unresolved. The ends were cut back, 0 bases at V and 6 bases at J, with 5 bases in the middle. CDR1 and CDR2 from the germline V gene are SGHNT and YYREEE (reference sequence). This CDR3 contains 12 residues. The CDR3 spells CASSLVSDTQYF. CDR3 sequence (DNA): TGTGCCAGCAGCTTGGTATCGGATACGCAGTATTTT.

The chain combines TRBV4-1 with TRBJ1-5, with no clear D. Germline-derived CDR1 and CDR2 are MGHRA and YSYEKL. The CDR3 covers 15 residues. Trimming cost V 1 base and J 4 bases, with 11 bases left between them. CDR3 DNA: TGCGCCAGCAGCCAAGGGAACAGCCCGAATCAGCCCCAGCATTTT. Protein sequence: CASSQGNSPNQPQHF.

Concerning this clone: The identical CDR3 is also encoded by other nucleotide sequences in the sample. The chain carries TRBV28 and TRBJ1-1; no reliable D call. V was pared by 1 base and J by 0 bases, with 3 bases between. The CDR3 spans 13 residues. Germline V gene sequence: CDR1 MDHEN, CDR2 SYDVKM. The CDR3 region has the DNA TGTGCCAGCAGTTTATTAGTGAACACTGAAGCTTTCTTT. The encoded protein is CASSLLVNTEAFF.

This chain joins TRBV4-1 and TRBJ1-5; no firm D call. CDR1 is MGHRA and CDR2 is YSYEKL in the germline V gene. Trimming pared 4 bases from V and 0 bases from J, leaving 10 bases between. This CDR3 comprises 15 residues. In nucleotides, the CDR3 is TGCGCCAGCAGCCCAGTCGTGAATAGCAATCAGCCCCAGCATTTT. Protein: CASSPVVNSNQPQHF.

This sequence joins TRBV6-5 and TRBJ1-3; no definite D call. The V end was cut by 5 bases, the J end by 4 bases, with 9 bases between. This CDR3 region has 13 residues. The germline gives CDR1 MNHEY, CDR2 SVGAGI. The CDR3 nucleotides are TGTGCCAGCAGTAAGACTGTAGGAAACACCATATATTTT. Translated: CASSKTVGNTIYF.

This chain uses TRBV4-3 with TRBJ2-1, with TRBD2 as a possible D gene (6 bases). The CDR3 is 16 amino acids. V shed 1 base and J shed 8 bases, with 18 bases lying between them. Looked up from germline, CDR1 is LGHNA and CDR2 is YSLEER. The CDR3 here is CASSQAGQTGGHEQFF. DNA of the CDR3: TGCGCCAGCAGCCAAGCAGGGCAGACTGGAGGGCATGAGCAGTTCTTC.

The table lists this clone with a count of one. The V call is TRBV6-5, the J call TRBJ1-1; D remains ambiguous. CDR1 and CDR2 from the germline V gene are MNHEY and SVGAGI. V was trimmed by 6 bases and J by 0 bases, leaving 14 bases between them. The CDR3 has 15 residues. The CDR3 loop is CASRTAMQMNTEAFF. Here the CDR3 DNA reads TGTGCCAGCAGGACGGCGATGCAGATGAACACTGAAGCTTTCTTT.